The 11 T cell receptor beta chains below come from one sample, sequenced in a study of tumor and adjacent non-tumor tissue in lung cancer. A modified ARM-PCR protocol with three rounds of nested PCR amplified TCRbeta. TCRdb independently ran MiXCR on the multiplex PCR reads; one entry per CDR3 protein. The sample holds around 86,000 distinct CDR3 sequences; approximately 72% are singletons and the top ten take around 9.6%. RNA was extracted from bulk tissue without any cell sorting. Material: lung tumor tissue. The receptors come from a woman between 35 and 50 years old with non-small cell lung cancer.

On this clonotype: A much larger clone lies a single base off, so this may be a read error. V and J are TRBV7-9 and TRBJ2-1; D call uncertain. The germline V gene has CDR1 SEHNR and CDR2 FQNEAQ (reference sequence). This CDR3 has 14 amino acids. This CDR3 reads CVSSLTEPGNEQFF. The DNA for the CDR3 is TGTGTCAGCAGCTTAACGGAACCGGGCAATGAGCAGTTCTTC.

This clonotype was seen once. Its ends do not fully match the called genes, so a read error is possible. Written as DNA, the CDR3 is TGTGTCAGCCCATCGTGTTTTCTCGACTATGAGCAGTTCTTC. Protein product: CVSPSCFLDYEQFF. J is TRBJ2-1 and V is TRBV6-5; D call uncertain. The CDR3 consists of 14 residues. CDR1 and CDR2 from the germline V gene are MNHEY and SVGAGI.

This clonotype ranks as medium-sized. This chain connects TRBV11-2 to TRBJ2-7; 7 nucleotides align to TRBD1. CDR3 length equals 15 residues. Germline CDR1 SGHAT, CDR2 FQNNGV. Trimming at V came to 2 bases and at J to 6 bases, leaving 10 bases not matched to a gene. CDR3 residues: CASSLRRDSQLEQYF. The CDR3 nucleotides read TGTGCCAGCAGCTTACGTCGGGACAGTCAGCTCGAGCAGTACTTC.

This clonotype was recorded once. One junction end disagrees with the germline gene, perhaps due to a read error. The CDR3 DNA sequence: TGTGCCGGCAGCTTTTGGAAACAGGGCGGGGAGCTATTTTTT. Translating it yields CAGSFWKQGGELFF. This sequence joins TRBV11-2 and TRBJ2-2, with D perhaps assigned TRBD1 or TRBD2 (6 bases each). This CDR3 is 14 amino acids long. The germline gives CDR1 SGHAT, CDR2 FQNNGV.

With respect to this clonotype: One end of the junction does not line up with germline, which may come from a read error. The genes are TRBV11-1 and TRBJ1-4; D is possibly TRBD1 (6 bases). This CDR3 has 16 amino acids. The germline V gene encodes CDR1 SGHAT and CDR2 FQDESV (reference sequence). The DNA of the CDR3 is TGTACCAGCAGCTTAGACTACGAGACAGGATCCGAAAAACTGTCTTTT. Protein product: CTSSLDYETGSEKLSF.

This clonotype was observed at least ten times. This chain uses TRBV4-2 with TRBJ2-3; TRBD2 matches at 8 bases. The V segment lost 3 bases and the J segment 0 bases; nucleotides outside the gene matches: 5. This CDR3 spans 16 amino acids. Germline CDR1 and CDR2: LGHNA and YNFKEQ. The CDR3 DNA is TGTGCCAGCAGCCATGGAGCGGGAGTTAGCACAGATACGCAGTATTTT. It yields the protein CASSHGAGVSTDTQYF.

About this clonotype: Germline and junction disagree at one end, which may indicate a read error. The chain couples TRBV28 to TRBJ2-3, with TRBD2 matching over 16 bases. Per germline, CDR1 MDHEN and CDR2 SYDVKM. The CDR3 sequence is 19 residues long. The CDR3 DNA follows: TGTGCCAGCAGGGACGGGACTAGCGGGAGGGCCCTAAGCGCAGATAGGCAGTATTTT. This translates into CASRDGTSGRALSADRQYF.

Worth noting for this clonotype: The junction differs from germline at one of its ends, possibly a read error. CDR3 nucleotides: TGTGACAGCAGCTCACAGGGCCCGCTCTATGGCTACACCTTC. Protein: CDSSSQGPLYGYTF. The rearrangement joins TRBV11-1 to TRBJ1-2; possible D gene TRBD1, 6 bases. CDR3 length equals 14 residues. Germline-derived CDR1 and CDR2 are SGHAT and FQDESV (reference sequence).

Comment on this clonotype: This could be a read error, since a much larger clone is one nucleotide away. The J gene is TRBJ2-7, the V gene TRBV30; TRBD2 might be the D (5 bases). There are 12 residues in the CDR3. V lost 5 bases and J 3 bases, leaving 11 bases between the germline ends. From germline, CDR1 is GTSNPN and CDR2 SVGIG (reference sequence). The CDR3 here is CAWSGIGYEQYF. The CDR3, as DNA: TGTGCCTGGTCCGGGATTGGCTACGAGCAGTACTTC.

V and J are TRBV7-9 and TRBJ2-3, with D perhaps TRBD1 (5 bases). CDR3 length equals 14 residues. CDR1 SEHNR and CDR2 FQNEAQ come from the germline V gene (reference sequence). V was cut by 0 bases and J by 6 bases, with 10 bases left in between. CDR3 nucleotide sequence: TGTGCCAGCAGCTTAGCGGGGCCACCCGATACGCAGTATTTT. This encodes CASSLAGPPDTQYF. Looking up the rest from reference TRBV7-9 and TRBJ2-3 gives the full variable domain: DTGVSQNPRHKITKRGQNVTFRCDPISEHNRLYWYRQTLGQGPEFLTYFQNEAQLEKSRLLSDRFSAERPKGSFSTLEIQRTEQGDSAMYLCASSLAGPPDTQYFGPGTRLTVL.

V usage is TRBV2 and J usage is TRBJ2-5; D not resolved. The germline V gene has CDR1 SNHLY and CDR2 FYNNEI. V lost 6 bases to trimming and J lost 4 bases, with 6 bases between them. This CDR3 spans 11 amino acids. In DNA, the CDR3 is TGTGCCAGCAGACTACGAGAGACCCAGTACTTC. This codes for CASRLRETQYF. Full variable domain (remainder filled in from reference TRBV2 and TRBJ2-5): EPEVTQTPSHQVTQMGQEVILRCVPISNHLYFYWYRQILGQKVEFLVSFYNNEISEKSEIFDDQFSVERPDGSNFTLKIRSTKLEDSAMYFCASRLRETQYFGPGTRLLVL.